This is a list of T cell receptor beta chains from one sample in a study of T cell changes during pregnancy in multiple sclerosis. Here immunoSEQ multiplex PCR was the method, and the copy in TCRdb shows in-frame clones only, minus some. This sample has under 130,000 clones, with 92% found just once. Sequencing used peripheral blood, obtained after pregnancy. The receptors shown here come from a female donor with multiple sclerosis, enrolled in a pregnancy study. The CDR3 runs from the conserved cysteine through the conserved F or W. A D gene is named only where the DNA matches it firmly. For some rows the clone size is stated as once, few or many, or as a class when expanded; others skip it.

abundance	d_gene	j_gene	v_gene	CDR3nt	CDR3aa
-	TRBD2	TRBJ2-1	TRBV29-1	TGCAGCGTTGGGGGACTAGCGAATGAGCAGTTCTTC	CSVGGLANEQFF
-	-	TRBJ1-2	TRBV9	TGTGCCAGCAGCGAGGGGGAAACTAACTATGGCTACACCTTC	CASSEGETNYGYTF
-	TRBD1	TRBJ1-5	TRBV14	TGTGCCAGCAGCCAGACAGGGAACAATCAGCCCCAGCATTTT	CASSQTGNNQPQHF
-	-	TRBJ2-7	TRBV28	TGTGCCAGCAGTTTCGGGGTTCCCTACGAGCAGTACTTC	CASSFGVPYEQYF
once	TRBD2	TRBJ2-1	TRBV19	TGTGCCAGTAGTCTGACCTCCGGGACTAGCGGGAGACATGAGCAGTTCTTC	CASSLTSGTSGRHEQFF
once	TRBD1	TRBJ2-2	TRBV7-3	TGTGCCAGCAGCTGGGGGACAGGGGTTAATACCGGGGAGCTGTTTTTT	CASSWGTGVNTGELFF
-	-	TRBJ2-7	TRBV5-1	TGCGCCAGCAGCGGGGACTTTTTCTACGAGCAGTACTTC	CASSGDFFYEQYF
-	-	TRBJ1-5	TRBV10-3	TGTGCCATCAGCCAGGAAGCAGGTAGCAATCAGCCCCAGCATTTT	CAISQEAGSNQPQHF
-	-	TRBJ2-4	TRBV18	TGTGCCAGCTCCCCAGTTGGGGGAATTACAGGGAACATTCAGTACTTC	CASSPVGGITGNIQYF
-	TRBD1	TRBJ1-1	TRBV5-4	TGTGCCAGCAGCCAGACAGGGGGCGGAACTGAAGCTTTCTTT	CASSQTGGGTEAFF
-	-	TRBJ2-7	TRBV6-6	TGTGCCAGCAGTTCCCCTATCCGGGGGTCCTACGAGCAGTACTTC	CASSSPIRGSYEQYF
-	-	TRBJ1-3	TRBV7-9	TGTGCCAGCAGCTCCGAGTACTCTGGAAACACCATATATTTT	CASSSEYSGNTIYF
-	-	TRBJ2-2	TRBV10-1	TGCGCCAGCAACCCGGGCGGAGGGGGGGAGCTGTTTTTT	CASNPGGGGELFF
-	-	TRBJ1-1	TRBV28	TGTGCCAGCAGTTTGGGGCCCAACACTGAAGCTTTCTTT	CASSLGPNTEAFF
-	TRBD1	TRBJ2-5	TRBV19	TGTGCCAGTAGTGAAGCAGGGGGCTTAAAGACCCAGTACTTC	CASSEAGGLKTQYF
-	TRBD2	TRBJ2-3	TRBV6-6	TGTGCCATACCGGGGAGGGTTGGCACAGATACGCAGTATTTT	CAIPGRVGTDTQYF
-	TRBD1	TRBJ1-1	TRBV7-3	TGTGCCAGCAGCCTAAACAGGGGCACTGAAGCTTTCTTT	CASSLNRGTEAFF
-	-	TRBJ2-3	TRBV5-1	TGCGCCAGCAGCTTGGCTCGGTCCGGGACTGAATCAACAGATACGCAGTATTTT	CASSLARSGTESTDTQYF
-	TRBD1	TRBJ2-1	TRBV5-1	TGCGCCAGCAGCCTGACAGGGGCTAGTAACAATGAGCAGTTCTTC	CASSLTGASNNEQFF
-	TRBD1	TRBJ2-1	TRBV6-1	TGTGCCAGCAGTGAAGGAAAGACTAGACAGGGGGCTTCTTGGCTTAGGGTCTACAATGAGCAGTTCTTC	CASSEGKTRQGASWLRVYNEQFF
-	-	TRBJ2-7	TRBV6-7	TGTGCCAGCAGCCCCACCCGGGCCTACGAGCAGTACTTC	CASSPTRAYEQYF
-	TRBD1	TRBJ2-1	TRBV29-1	TGCAGCGTTGGGTGGGACAGGGTAGGCTACAATGAGCAGTTCTTC	CSVGWDRVGYNEQFF
-	TRBD2	TRBJ2-3	TRBV5-4	TGTGCCAGCAAGACTGCTGGGACTAGCGGGAAAGTCACAGATACGCAGTATTTT	CASKTAGTSGKVTDTQYF